This paragraph covers one T cell receptor beta chain sequence. This clonotype was picked up many times. This clone's antigen is unknown. Base-call qualities are not available, and no considerably larger clone is one nucleotide away. The axillary draining lymph nodes of breast cancer patients were the source of the lymph node samples. These reads were obtained on an Illumina HiSeq 2000. TCR beta chain libraries were generated by multiplex PCR amplification. The amplified TCR beta chain products were analyzed by high-throughput sequencing. The raw public reads went through TCRdb reprocessing: fastp at Q25, MiXCR clone calling, in-frame beta chains kept. Rows are combined by CDR3 protein, so each entry shows the most common genes and DNA. The sample profile shows 200,000 to 250,000 distinct CDR3 sequences; less than 45% of them were found once. Approximately 3.6% of the sample belongs to the ten largest clones.

This sample stems from a study of breast tumors, draining lymph nodes, adjacent tissues (dated by TCRdb to 2015 to 2016). General notes on the study: In breast cancer patients, the study compared the TCR beta repertoires of tumor, adjacent nontumor tissue and axillary lymph nodes. The study aimed to assess the relationships and possible T-cell exchange between tumor, surrounding tissue and draining lymph node repertoires in human breast cancer. Study-wide findings and limitations: The study presented the conclusion that tumor T cells originate in lymph nodes as consistent with a hypothesis, not as something directly demonstrated. Tumor T-cell repertoires showed less diversity than lymph node repertoires and more diversity than nontumor tissue repertoires, and tumor T-cell repertoires showed preferential V and J gene usage. The similarity between tumor and nontumor tissue repertoires was significantly greater in luminal-like breast cancer than in basal-like breast cancer. The data were considered consistent with most tumor T cells being derived from the lymph node and subsequently expanding within tumor tissue.

The sample taken for sequencing was axillary lymph node tissue. This sequence was found in a female donor with breast cancer. Some clones in this sample may be carry-over from other donors' samples.

The CDR3 region reads CASSFPDGANVLTF. The bases read TGTGCCAGCAGCTTCCCAGATGGGGCCAACGTCCTGACTTTC. The chain is made from TRBV5-6 and TRBJ2-6; confidence is insufficient to name the D gene. Trimming takes 2 bases from V and 3 bases from J, and the germline ends sit 6 bases apart. The CDR3 runs 14 residues from the cysteine to the phenylalanine. Just the 42-base CDR3 DNA is kept, in frame starting at base 1. CDR1 and CDR2 were assigned from the germline V gene as SGHDT and YYEEEE.